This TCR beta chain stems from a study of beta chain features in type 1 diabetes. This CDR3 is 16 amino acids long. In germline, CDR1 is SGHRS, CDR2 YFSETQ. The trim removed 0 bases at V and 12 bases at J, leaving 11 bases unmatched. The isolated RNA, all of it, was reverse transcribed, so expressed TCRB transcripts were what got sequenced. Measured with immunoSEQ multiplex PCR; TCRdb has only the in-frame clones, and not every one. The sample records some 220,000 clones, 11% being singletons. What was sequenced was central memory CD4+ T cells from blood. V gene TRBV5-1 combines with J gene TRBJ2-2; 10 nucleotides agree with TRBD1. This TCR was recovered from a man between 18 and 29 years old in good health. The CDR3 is CASSLAGQGSGRKLFF. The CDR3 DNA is TGCGCCAGCAGCTTGGCGGGACAGGGGTCTGGGAGGAAGCTGTTTTTT.